The sequence of this T cell receptor beta chain was determined in a study of T-cell reconstitution after alpha-beta-depleted transplantation in children. Study-wide points: The origin of high day-60 TCRbeta diversity in some patients lay in surviving recipient T cells and thymic progenitors. Several hundred expanded graft clones reportedly were the source of alpha-beta T cells about two months after transplant. One year post-transplant, T-cell counts and diversity were largely derived from T cells produced anew.

The CDR3 length is 10 residues. Per the germline V gene, CDR1 is DFQATT and CDR2 is SNEGSKA (reference sequence). This clonotype was counted between two and nine times. Its antigen is as yet unknown. One end of the junction varies from germline; a read error may be responsible. Preparation of the TCRbeta library was carried out with unique molecular identifiers. MiXCR, run by TCRdb on the PCR reads, gives a single entry per CDR3 protein. Of fewer than 750,000 distinct CDR3 sequences in the sample, 23% were seen once. The specimen was PBMCs, mostly from graft donor cells, collected 360 days after TCRalphabeta/CD19-depleted stem cell transplant. The chain joins TRBV20-1 to TRBJ2-1; 11 bases are shared with TRBD1. This TCR was sampled from a boy in the first two years of life who had a stem cell transplant for acute myeloid leukemia, so the T cells may come from the graft donor. CDR3 in DNA: TGCAGTGCTAAGCGGGACAGGGGGGTCTTC. Translation: CSAKRDRGVF.